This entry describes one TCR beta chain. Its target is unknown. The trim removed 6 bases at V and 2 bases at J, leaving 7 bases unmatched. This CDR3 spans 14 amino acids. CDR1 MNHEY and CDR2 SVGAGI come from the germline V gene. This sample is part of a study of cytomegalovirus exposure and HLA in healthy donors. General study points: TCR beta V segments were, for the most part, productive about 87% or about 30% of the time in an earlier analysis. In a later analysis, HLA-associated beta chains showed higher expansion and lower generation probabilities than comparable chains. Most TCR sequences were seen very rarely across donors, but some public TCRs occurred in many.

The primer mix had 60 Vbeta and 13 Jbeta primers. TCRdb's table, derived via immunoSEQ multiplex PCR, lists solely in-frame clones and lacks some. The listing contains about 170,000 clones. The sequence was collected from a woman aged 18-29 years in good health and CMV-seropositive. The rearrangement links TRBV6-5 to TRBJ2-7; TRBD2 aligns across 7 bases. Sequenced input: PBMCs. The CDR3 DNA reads TGTGCCAGCAGCCGCCAGCGGGGACCCTACGAGCAGTACTTC. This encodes CASSRQRGPYEQYF.